The 9 T cell receptor beta chains given below trace back to one sample, sequenced in a study of T-cell memory formation after mild COVID-19. TCRdb analysed the 5' RACE reads with MiXCR anew, one entry per CDR3 protein. This table has roughly 110,000 distinct CDR3 sequences, approximately 21% appearing once. Sequenced input: PBMCs or a T cell subset sorted from them (not recorded which). These receptor sequences come from a man aged 18 to 30 who had mild COVID-19 (a few samples of this study predate the infection). Cell type and time point are not known.

The chain uses TRBV20-1 and TRBJ2-7, with unresolved D. The CDR3 has 11 residues. Trimming cost V 0 bases and J 5 bases, with 5 bases left between them. Germline-derived CDR1 and CDR2 are DFQATT and SNEGSKA (reference sequence). CDR3 coding DNA: TGCAGTGCTAGAGAGGGAAACGAGCAGTACTTC. This translates into CSAREGNEQYF.

The chain is built from TRBV6-2 or TRBV6-3 and TRBJ2-2, with D hard to call. The CDR3 length is 15 residues. Germline V lookup: CDR1 MNHEY, CDR2 SVGEGT. The germline V and J ends were trimmed by 0 bases and 0 bases, with 5 bases remaining between them. The CDR3 reads CASSYSWPNTGELFF. The CDR3 nucleotides are TGTGCCAGCAGTTACTCGTGGCCGAACACCGGGGAGCTGTTTTTT.

The J gene is TRBJ1-1, the V gene TRBV29-1, with D possibly TRBD1 on 5 matching bases. CDR1 is SQVTM and CDR2 is ANQGSEA in the germline V gene. This CDR3 contains 14 residues. V was trimmed by 7 bases and J by 3 bases, leaving 18 bases between them. The CDR3, as DNA: TGCAGCGGCAGGGTCTCCTCGGCGGACACTGAAGCTTTCTTT. Protein sequence: CSGRVSSADTEAFF.

This clonotype was detected only a few times. The CDR3 spells CASSLEYAVAAEAYEQYF. CDR3 coding DNA: TGTGCCAGCAGCTTAGAATATGCCGTCGCAGCGGAGGCCTACGAGCAGTACTTC. The chain is built from TRBV11-1 and TRBJ2-7; weak D call: TRBD2 (5 bases). The germline CDR1 and CDR2 sequences are SGHAT and FQDESV (reference sequence). The CDR3 length is 18 residues. Trimming removed 1 base from V and 2 bases from J, with 21 bases in between. Complete variable domain (other parts from reference TRBV11-1 and TRBJ2-7): EAEVAQSPRYKITEKSQAVAFWCDPISGHATLYWYRQILGQGPELLVQFQDESVVDDSQLPKDRFSAERLKGVDSTLKIQPAELGDSAMYLCASSLEYAVAAEAYEQYFGPGTRLTVT.

This clonotype was seen only a few times. The gene calls are TRBV9 and TRBJ2-5; no clear D gene. The CDR3 has 14 amino acids. Germline values: CDR1 SGDLS, CDR2 YYNGEE. Deletions cut 4 bases from V and 5 bases from J, with 15 bases between. DNA for the CDR3: TGTGCCAGCAGCTCTGATGGGCTCTTGGAGACCCAGTACTTC. This encodes CASSSDGLLETQYF.

The rearrangement links TRBV4-1 to TRBJ1-2, with D possibly being TRBD1 (6 bases). The CDR3 totals 16 residues. Deletions cut 6 bases from V and 3 bases from J, with 20 bases between. CDR1 MGHRA and CDR2 YSYEKL come from the germline V gene. The CDR3 sequence: CASRDRTLGRDYGYTF. The CDR3 nucleotides are TGCGCCAGCAGGGACAGAACCCTCGGTCGGGACTATGGCTACACCTTC.

This chain connects TRBV7-9 to TRBJ1-2; 7 nucleotides match TRBD1. V trimming: 2 bases; J trimming: 0 bases; junction bases outside the gene matches: 9. This CDR3 contains 17 residues. The germline V gene has CDR1 SEHNR and CDR2 FQNEAQ (reference sequence). Here the CDR3 reads CASSLPDRRGTNYGYTF. The DNA for the CDR3 is TGTGCCAGCAGCTTACCAGACCGCAGGGGGACTAACTATGGCTACACCTTC.

This clonotype was seen a few times. The chain recombines TRBV24-1 with TRBJ2-3; D perhaps matches TRBD1 (7 bases). The CDR3 runs 17 residues. V dropped 3 bases and J dropped 6 bases, with 21 bases sitting between them. The V gene's germline CDR1 is KGHDR and CDR2 SFDVKD. CDR3 sequence: CATSDHRDRDFADTQYF. The CDR3, as DNA: TGTGCCACCAGTGATCACCGTGACAGGGACTTTGCGGATACGCAGTATTTT.

The chain couples TRBV7-2 to TRBJ2-5; D remains unclear. CDR3 length: 12 amino acids. The germline V and J ends were trimmed by 7 bases and 9 bases, with 15 bases remaining between them. The germline CDR1 and CDR2 sequences are SGHTA and FQGNSA. CDR3 DNA: TGTGCCAGCACCGACACACTGGGCGCCCAGTACTTC. Translating gives CASTDTLGAQYF.